The present TCR beta chain was sequenced within a study of siplizumab effects on memory and regulatory T cells. General study points: Greater diversity than memory cells seemed evident in naive T cells, which also appeared to be major alloresponse contributors.

This CDR3 contains 14 residues. Germline loops: CDR1 MNHNS, CDR2 SASEGT. V gave up 4 bases and J gave up 0 bases, with 7 bases separating them. To note about this clone: Its specificity is unknown.

The assay covered 95,000 to 100,000 TCR templates per sample. Repertoires were generated with immunoSEQ multiplex PCR, while TCRdb's copy carries only in-frame clones and drops some. Of 85,000 to 130,000 clones listed, just over 90% were seen once; the top ten hold around 0.73%. The specimen sequenced was Tregs sorted from blood. J is TRBJ1-3 and V is TRBV6-1; no clear D. The sequence came from a human donor in good health. The CDR3 loop is CASSGGDSGNTIYF. DNA for the CDR3: TGTGCCAGCAGTGGCGGGGACTCTGGAAACACCATATATTTT.